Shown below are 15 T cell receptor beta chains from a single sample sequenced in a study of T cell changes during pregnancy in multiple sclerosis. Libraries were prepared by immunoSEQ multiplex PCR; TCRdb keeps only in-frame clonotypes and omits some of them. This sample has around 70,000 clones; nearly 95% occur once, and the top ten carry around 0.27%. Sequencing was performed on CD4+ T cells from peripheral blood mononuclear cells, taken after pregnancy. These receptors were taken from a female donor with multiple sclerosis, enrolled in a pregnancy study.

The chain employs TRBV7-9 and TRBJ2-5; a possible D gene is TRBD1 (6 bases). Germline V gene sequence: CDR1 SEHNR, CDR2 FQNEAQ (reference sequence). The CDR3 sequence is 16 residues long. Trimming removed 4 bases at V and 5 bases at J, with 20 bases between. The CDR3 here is CASSSRAGTKGETQYF. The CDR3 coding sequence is TGTGCCAGCAGCTCAAGGGCAGGGACAAAAGGGGAGACCCAGTACTTC.

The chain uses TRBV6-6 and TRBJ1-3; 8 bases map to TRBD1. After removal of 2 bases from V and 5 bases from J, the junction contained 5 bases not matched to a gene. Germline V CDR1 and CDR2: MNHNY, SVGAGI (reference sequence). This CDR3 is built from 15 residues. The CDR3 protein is CASSYGQGERNTIYF. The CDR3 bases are TGTGCCAGCAGTTACGGACAGGGTGAGAGAAACACCATATATTTT.

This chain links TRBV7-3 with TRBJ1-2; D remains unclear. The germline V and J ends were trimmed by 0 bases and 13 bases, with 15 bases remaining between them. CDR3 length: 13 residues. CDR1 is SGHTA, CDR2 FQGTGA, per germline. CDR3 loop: CASSLTALGPGTF. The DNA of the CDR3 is TGTGCCAGCAGCTTAACGGCACTAGGACCTGGCACCTTC. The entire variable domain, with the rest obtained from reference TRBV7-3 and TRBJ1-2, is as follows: GAGVSQTPSNKVTEKGKYVELRCDPISGHTALYWYRQSLGQGPEFLIYFQGTGAADDSGLPNDRFFAVRPEGSVSTLKIQRTERGDSAVYLCASSLTALGPGTFGSGTRLTVV.

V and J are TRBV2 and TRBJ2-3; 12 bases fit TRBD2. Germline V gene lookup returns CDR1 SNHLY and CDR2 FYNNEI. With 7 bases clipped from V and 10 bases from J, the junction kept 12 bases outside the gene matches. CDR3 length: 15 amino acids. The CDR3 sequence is CASNGLAGREMPQYF. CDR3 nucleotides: TGTGCCAGCAATGGACTAGCGGGGAGGGAGATGCCGCAGTATTTT.

The CDR3 sequence: CASSSGQGGETQYF. In DNA form, the CDR3 reads TGCGCCAGCAGCTCTGGACAGGGGGGGGAGACCCAGTACTTC. V and J are TRBV5-1 and TRBJ2-5; 10 bases map to TRBD1. Germline CDR1 reads SGHRS; CDR2 reads YFSETQ. J gave up 5 bases and V 3 bases, and 4 bases lay outside the gene matches. The CDR3 contains 14 residues.

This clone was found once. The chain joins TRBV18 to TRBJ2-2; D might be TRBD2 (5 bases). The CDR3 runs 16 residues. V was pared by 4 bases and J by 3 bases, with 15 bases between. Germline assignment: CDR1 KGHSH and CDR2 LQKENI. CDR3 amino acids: CASSQPGSGDTGELFF. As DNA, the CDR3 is TGTGCCAGCTCACAACCGGGATCCGGGGACACCGGGGAGCTGTTTTTT.

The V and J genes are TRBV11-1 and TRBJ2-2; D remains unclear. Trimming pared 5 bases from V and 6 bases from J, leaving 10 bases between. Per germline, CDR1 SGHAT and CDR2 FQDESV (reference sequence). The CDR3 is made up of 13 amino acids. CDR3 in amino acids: CASSQTRAGELFF. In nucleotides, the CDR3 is TGTGCCAGCAGCCAAACCCGGGCCGGGGAGCTGTTTTTT.

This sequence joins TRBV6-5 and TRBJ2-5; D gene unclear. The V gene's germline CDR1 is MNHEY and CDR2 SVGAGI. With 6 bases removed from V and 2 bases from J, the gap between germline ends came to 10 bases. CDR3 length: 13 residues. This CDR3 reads CASRPGPQETQYF. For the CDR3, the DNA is TGTGCCAGCAGGCCAGGCCCGCAAGAGACCCAGTACTTC.

The CDR3 DNA is TGCAGCGTTGAAAGGACAGGGGAAATCTCTGGCTACACCTTC. Its translation: CSVERTGEISGYTF. The chain links TRBV29-1 to TRBJ1-2; 9 nucleotides align to TRBD1. Per the germline V gene, CDR1 is SQVTM and CDR2 is ANQGSEA. Losses at the gene ends were 2 bases for V and 7 bases for J; bases not matched to a gene: 8. This CDR3 has 14 residues.

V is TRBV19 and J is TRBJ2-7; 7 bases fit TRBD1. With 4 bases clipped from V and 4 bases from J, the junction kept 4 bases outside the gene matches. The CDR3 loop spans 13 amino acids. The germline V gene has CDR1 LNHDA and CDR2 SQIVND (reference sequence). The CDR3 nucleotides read TGTGCCAGTAGTACCGGGACAGTATACGAGCAGTACTTC. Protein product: CASSTGTVYEQYF.

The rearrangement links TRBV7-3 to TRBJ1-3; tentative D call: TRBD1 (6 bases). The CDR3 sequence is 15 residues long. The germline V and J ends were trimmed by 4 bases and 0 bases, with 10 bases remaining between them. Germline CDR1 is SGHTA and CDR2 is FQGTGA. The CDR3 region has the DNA TGTGCCAGCAGCTCCCGGGACAACTCTGGAAACACCATATATTTT. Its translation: CASSSRDNSGNTIYF.

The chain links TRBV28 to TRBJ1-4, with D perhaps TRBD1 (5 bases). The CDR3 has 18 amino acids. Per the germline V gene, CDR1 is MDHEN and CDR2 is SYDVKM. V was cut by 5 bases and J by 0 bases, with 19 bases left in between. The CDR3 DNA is TGTGCCAGCAGTCGGGCCAGGGTAGGGTTTGCAACTAATGAAAAACTGTTTTTT. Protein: CASSRARVGFATNEKLFF. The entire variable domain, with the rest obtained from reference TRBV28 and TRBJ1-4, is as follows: DVKVTQSSRYLVKRTGEKVFLECVQDMDHENMFWYRQDPGLGLRLIYFSYDVKMKEKGDIPEGYSVSREKKERFSLILESASTNQTSMYLCASSRARVGFATNEKLFFGSGTQLSVL.

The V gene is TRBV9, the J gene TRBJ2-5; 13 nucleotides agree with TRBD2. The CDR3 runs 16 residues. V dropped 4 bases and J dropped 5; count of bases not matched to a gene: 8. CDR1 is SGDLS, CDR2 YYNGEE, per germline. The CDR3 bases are TGTGCCAGCAGCTCCGGACTAGCGGGAGTTGAGGAGACCCAGTACTTC. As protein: CASSSGLAGVEETQYF.

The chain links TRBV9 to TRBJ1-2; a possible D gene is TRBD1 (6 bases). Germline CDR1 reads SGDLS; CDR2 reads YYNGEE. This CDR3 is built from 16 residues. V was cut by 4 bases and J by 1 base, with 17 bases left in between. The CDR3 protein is CASSPEQGRINYGYTF. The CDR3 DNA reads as TGTGCCAGCAGCCCCGAACAGGGTCGTATTAACTATGGCTACACCTTC.

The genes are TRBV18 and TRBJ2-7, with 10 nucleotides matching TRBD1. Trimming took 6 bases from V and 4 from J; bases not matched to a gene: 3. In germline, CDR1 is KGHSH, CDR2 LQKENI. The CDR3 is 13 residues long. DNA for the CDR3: TGTGCCAGCTCGCGGGACAGGGGATACGAGCAGTACTTC. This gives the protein CASSRDRGYEQYF.